The 32 T cell receptor beta chains below were found in one sample sequenced in a study of beta chain features in type 1 diabetes. Which antigens these TCRs recognize remains unknown. Expressed TCRB transcripts got sequenced, as all isolated RNA was reverse transcribed. This table comes from immunoSEQ multiplex PCR, and its TCRdb copy is limited to in-frame clones, with some not included. The sample comprises roughly 300,000 clones, approximately 9.7% of which are singletons, and more than 0.8% rests with the top ten. Study conclusions and caveats: Among patients with Type 1 diabetes, TCRB CDR3s were moderately but significantly shorter in every one of the four CD4+ subsets.

The source material was central memory CD4+ T cells from blood. The receptors derive from a young man with type 1 diabetes.

CDR3 sequence (DNA): TGTGCCAGCAGTTTAAGGGGGACGAACACCGGGGAGCTGTTTTTT. Its protein product is CASSLRGTNTGELFF. The rearrangement uses TRBV27 and TRBJ2-2; possibly TRBD1 for D (6 bases). Trimming shortened V by 2 bases and J by 0 bases, and 7 bases separated the two germline ends. CDR1 and CDR2 from the germline V gene are MNHEY and SMNVEV (reference sequence). This CDR3 spans 15 amino acids.

This clone was detected only a few times. The J gene is TRBJ2-2, the V gene TRBV2, with 13 bases that match TRBD2. Unmatched junction bases numbered 2, after V lost 8 bases and J lost 2 bases. The CDR3 covers 15 residues. Per the germline V gene, CDR1 is SNHLY and CDR2 is FYNNEI. CDR3 DNA sequence: TGTGCCAGCCGGACTAGCGGGGGAAACACCGGGGAGCTGTTTTTT. Translating gives CASRTSGGNTGELFF.

This clone has only one observation. V is TRBV5-1 and J is TRBJ1-2; D perhaps matches TRBD1 (6 bases). The CDR3 length is 13 residues. V lost 2 bases and J 6 bases, leaving 11 bases between the germline ends. Germline values: CDR1 SGHRS, CDR2 YFSETQ. CDR3 nucleotides: TGCGCCAGCAGCTTTTACGCAGGGGATGGCTACACCTTC. Protein sequence: CASSFYAGDGYTF.

The sample holds a few counts of this clone. The CDR3 loop is CASRGQGGYEQYF. The CDR3 nucleotides are TGTGCCAGCAGAGGACAGGGTGGATACGAGCAGTACTTC. The V call is TRBV11-2, the J call TRBJ2-7; 8 nucleotides match TRBD1. The germline V gene has CDR1 SGHAT and CDR2 FQNNGV. This CDR3 comprises 13 residues. The trim removed 6 bases at V and 4 bases at J, leaving 5 bases unmatched.

This clone has only a few counts. The genes are TRBV15 and TRBJ1-6, with D unclear. The length of the CDR3 is 15 residues. Germline V gene lookup returns CDR1 LNHNV and CDR2 YYDKDF (reference sequence). V was shortened by 6 bases and J by 0 bases, with 9 bases between the two germline ends. The CDR3 DNA is TGTGCCACCAGAACAATTAGCTCCTATAATTCACCCCTCCACTTT. Protein: CATRTISSYNSPLHF.

This clone was seen more than once but under ten times. The gene calls are TRBV10-3 and TRBJ2-2; 9 bases agree with TRBD2. Germline V gives CDR1 ENHRY, CDR2 SYGVKD. Germline trimming cut 6 bases from V and 3 bases from J; bases unmatched to any gene: 2. This CDR3 has 14 residues. The CDR3 is CAIRRGGDTGELFF. Here the CDR3 DNA reads TGTGCCATCAGGCGGGGGGGCGACACCGGGGAGCTGTTTTTT.

This clone was seen a handful of times. The rearrangement uses TRBV2 and TRBJ1-2; a weak D match, TRBD1 (6 bases). Trimming stripped 6 bases from V and 1 base from J, with 15 bases between. Germline CDR1 reads SNHLY; CDR2 reads FYNNEI. The CDR3 contains 15 residues. The DNA for the CDR3 is TGTGCCAGCAGACAGGACAGCTATCTTAACTATGGCTACACCTTC. Translating it yields CASRQDSYLNYGYTF. Drawing the rest from reference TRBV2 and TRBJ1-2, the complete variable domain is EPEVTQTPSHQVTQMGQEVILRCVPISNHLYFYWYRQILGQKVEFLVSFYNNEISEKSEIFDDQFSVERPDGSNFTLKIRSTKLEDSAMYFCASRQDSYLNYGYTFGSGTRLTVV.

This clone was observed a handful of times. The chain links TRBV6-5 to TRBJ2-3; no firm D call. The V end lost 2 bases, the J end lost 0 bases, and 9 bases lay between the germline ends. Germline-derived CDR1 and CDR2 are MNHEY and SVGAGI. The CDR3 runs to 15 residues. The CDR3 DNA follows: TGTGCCAGCAGTTACAGCCAACCTAGCACAGATACGCAGTATTTT. It encodes CASSYSQPSTDTQYF.

This clone was observed at least ten times. In the same sample, other DNA sequences code for this CDR3. The genes are TRBV7-9 and TRBJ2-5, with TRBD2 matching 9 bases. J was trimmed by 2 bases and V by 1 base; bases with no gene match: 2. Germline V gene lookup returns CDR1 SEHNR and CDR2 FQNEAQ (reference sequence). This CDR3 spans 15 amino acids. Here the CDR3 DNA reads TGTGCCAGCAGCTTAGGGCTAGCGGGACAAGAGACCCAGTACTTC. It specifies CASSLGLAGQETQYF.

To note about this clone: This CDR3 is also generated by other DNA sequences in the sample. This chain connects TRBV6-6 to TRBJ1-1, with TRBD1 as a possible D gene (5 bases). The CDR3 has 14 amino acids. The germline CDR1 and CDR2 sequences are MNHNY and SVGAGI (reference sequence). V was cut by 2 bases and J by 3 bases, with 10 bases left in between. The CDR3 DNA sequence: TGTGCCAGCAGTTACAAGGGAGGGGACACTGAAGCTTTCTTT. It translates to CASSYKGGDTEAFF.

The sample holds a few counts of this clone. V and J are TRBV7-9 and TRBJ1-4, with TRBD1 identical over 7 bases. In germline, CDR1 is SEHNR, CDR2 FQNEAQ (reference sequence). The V segment lost 1 base and the J segment 7 bases; nucleotides outside the gene matches: 3. This CDR3 has 14 residues. CDR3 nucleotides: TGTGCCAGCAGCTTAGGACAGGGTGGTGAAAAACTGTTTTTT. This codes for CASSLGQGGEKLFF.

This clone was recorded at least ten times. This chain joins TRBV28 and TRBJ2-5, with 9 bases matching TRBD2. Germline lookup yields CDR1 MDHEN and CDR2 SYDVKM. Trimming took 8 bases from V and 5 from J; bases not matched to a gene: 15. This CDR3 has 16 amino acids. The CDR3 nucleotides read TGTGCCAGCTCACCCTGGGCTAGCGGGGTAGAGGAGACCCAGTACTTC. Translating it yields CASSPWASGVEETQYF. The full variable domain, its missing parts supplied by reference TRBV28 and TRBJ2-5, is DVKVTQSSRYLVKRTGEKVFLECVQDMDHENMFWYRQDPGLGLRLIYFSYDVKMKEKGDIPEGYSVSREKKERFSLILESASTNQTSMYLCASSPWASGVEETQYFGPGTRLLVL.

This clone was seen at least ten times. The chain couples TRBV5-1 to TRBJ2-6, with D unresolved. The V end lost 5 bases, the J end lost 2 bases, and 5 bases lay between the germline ends. The CDR3 is made up of 13 amino acids. Germline V gene data show CDR1 as SGHRS and CDR2 as YFSETQ. CDR3 nucleotide sequence: TGCGCCAGCAGTTACACTGGGGCCAACGTCCTGACTTTC. Protein sequence: CASSYTGANVLTF.

This CDR3 reads CASRSGQGYEQYF. CDR3 nucleotide sequence: TGTGCCAGCAGATCGGGACAGGGCTACGAGCAGTACTTC. This chain connects TRBV28 to TRBJ2-7; 9 bases fit TRBD1. The CDR3 has 13 amino acids. The J segment lost 3 bases and the V segment lost 6 bases, leaving 3 bases of the junction unmatched. In germline, CDR1 is MDHEN, CDR2 SYDVKM.

The chain carries TRBV27 and TRBJ1-3, with TRBD1 identical over 8 bases. V lost 0 bases and J lost 8; bases outside the gene matches: 6. This CDR3 region has 15 residues. Germline V gene data show CDR1 as MNHEY and CDR2 as SMNVEV (reference sequence). CDR3 sequence: CASSLSKDRGDTIYF. The CDR3 region has the DNA TGTGCCAGCAGTTTATCGAAAGACAGGGGTGACACCATATATTTT.

Remarks on this clone: Different DNA sequences within this sample yield the same CDR3. The V gene is TRBV2, the J gene TRBJ1-5; possibly TRBD1 for D (5 bases). CDR1 is SNHLY, CDR2 FYNNEI, per germline. Trimming stripped 6 bases from V and 3 bases from J, with 9 bases between. This CDR3 contains 13 residues. The CDR3 region has the DNA TGTGCCAGCAGCAGGGATAACAATCAGCCCCAGCATTTT. Its translation: CASSRDNNQPQHF. The whole variable domain, remainder taken from reference TRBV2 and TRBJ1-5, is EPEVTQTPSHQVTQMGQEVILRCVPISNHLYFYWYRQILGQKVEFLVSFYNNEISEKSEIFDDQFSVERPDGSNFTLKIRSTKLEDSAMYFCASSRDNNQPQHFGDGTRLSIL.

This chain joins TRBV30 and TRBJ2-1; TRBD1 agrees at 7 bases. With V trimmed by 2 bases and J by 8 bases, 9 bases remained unmatched. This CDR3 spans 14 amino acids. CDR1 is GTSNPN and CDR2 is SVGIG in the germline V gene (reference sequence). The CDR3 is CAWSRPGGQHEQFF. The CDR3 DNA reads TGTGCCTGGAGTAGGCCAGGGGGACAACATGAGCAGTTCTTC.

The sample holds a few counts of this clone. The chain employs TRBV6-6 and TRBJ2-5; 10 nucleotides line up with TRBD2. The tail of the sequence fits TRBJ2-7 better, so the J call may be wrong. Germline V CDR1 and CDR2: MNHNY, SVGAGI (reference sequence). This CDR3 spans 15 amino acids. The chain's CDR3 is CASSSTSGISGEQYF. The CDR3 region has the DNA TGTGCCAGCAGTTCAACTAGCGGGATATCGGGCGAGCAGTACTTC.

This chain uses TRBV18 with TRBJ1-1; D remains ambiguous. V lost 4 bases, J lost 0 bases, and 6 bases lay in between. This CDR3 has 13 amino acids. The V gene's germline CDR1 is KGHSH and CDR2 LQKENI. In DNA form, the CDR3 reads TGTGCCAGCTCACAGGTGCTGAACACTGAAGCTTTCTTT. Its translation is CASSQVLNTEAFF.

This clone was seen a handful of times. The chain carries TRBV18 and TRBJ2-1; 13 bases are shared with TRBD2. With 8 bases clipped from V and 8 bases from J, the junction kept 12 bases outside the gene matches. Germline V gene data show CDR1 as KGHSH and CDR2 as LQKENI. The length of the CDR3 is 16 residues. CDR3 residues: CASTQITSGGAYEQFF. The CDR3 DNA sequence: TGTGCCAGCACCCAGATCACTAGCGGGGGGGCCTATGAGCAGTTCTTC. Full variable domain (missing parts from reference TRBV18 and TRBJ2-1): NAGVMQNPRHLVRRRGQEARLRCSPMKGHSHVYWYRQLPEEGLKFMVYLQKENIIDESGMPKERFSAEFPKEGPSILRIQQVVRGDSAAYFCASTQITSGGAYEQFFGPGTRLTVL.

V usage is TRBV5-6 and J usage is TRBJ1-3; unclear D gene. V was shortened by 1 base and J by 0 bases, with 8 bases between the two germline ends. CDR3 length equals 15 residues. Germline V gene sequence: CDR1 SGHDT, CDR2 YYEEEE. This CDR3 is CASSLNPVSGNTIYF. The DNA for the CDR3 is TGTGCCAGCAGCTTGAACCCTGTCTCTGGAAACACCATATATTTT.

The V and J genes are TRBV16 and TRBJ1-5; tentative D call: TRBD1 (5 bases). Germline V gene sequence: CDR1 KGHSY, CDR2 FQNENV. This CDR3 comprises 14 residues. Trimming cost V 2 bases and J 6 bases, with 11 bases left between them. The CDR3 loop is CASSQPLQGQPQHF. In DNA, the CDR3 is TGTGCCAGCAGCCAACCATTGCAGGGTCAGCCCCAGCATTTT.

This clone was seen a few times. The chain carries TRBV30 and TRBJ1-6; TRBD1 matches at 9 bases. V lost 1 base and J lost 7; bases outside the gene matches: 8. CDR1 and CDR2 (germline): GTSNPN, SVGIG (reference sequence). The CDR3 has 16 residues. Here the CDR3 reads CAWSEKSGTGNSPLHF. The DNA of the CDR3 is TGTGCCTGGAGTGAAAAATCCGGGACAGGGAATTCACCCCTCCACTTT.

The rearrangement joins TRBV30 to TRBJ1-4; TRBD1 is a possible D gene (5 bases). Looked up from germline, CDR1 is GTSNPN and CDR2 is SVGIG (reference sequence). V was trimmed by 5 bases and J by 6 bases, leaving 10 bases between them. CDR3 length: 12 amino acids. The CDR3 loop reads CAWGQGYEKLFF. CDR3 coding DNA: TGTGCCTGGGGGCAGGGTTATGAAAAACTGTTTTTT.

This clone was seen a handful of times. The chain combines TRBV29-1 with TRBJ2-1; the match to TRBD2 covers 15 bases. V shed 7 bases and J 7 bases; nucleotides not matched to a gene: 5. Germline CDR1 is SQVTM and CDR2 is ANQGSEA. The CDR3 runs to 14 residues. The CDR3 region is CSGGLAGGRNEQFF. Here the CDR3 DNA reads TGCAGCGGTGGACTAGCGGGGGGGCGGAATGAGCAGTTCTTC.

This clone was seen only a few times. The V gene is TRBV5-4, the J gene TRBJ1-2; 9 positions agree with TRBD1. This CDR3 has 13 residues. The germline V gene has CDR1 SGHNT and CDR2 YYREEE (reference sequence). Losses at the gene ends were 6 bases for V and 5 bases for J; bases not matched to a gene: 5. This chain's CDR3 is CASNLDRGYGYTF. The CDR3 nucleotides are TGTGCCAGCAACCTTGACAGGGGGTATGGCTACACCTTC.

The chain recombines TRBV6-5 with TRBJ2-7; TRBD1 or TRBD2 may be the D gene (5 bases each). In germline, CDR1 is MNHEY, CDR2 SVGAGI. The V end was cut by 0 bases, the J end by 5 bases, with 8 bases between. The CDR3 length is 13 residues. Here the CDR3 DNA reads TGTGCCAGCAGTTACTCGTGGGGGAACGAGCAGTACTTC. Its protein is CASSYSWGNEQYF.

With regard to this clone: Other DNA sequences in the same sample also yield this CDR3. The chain joins TRBV9 to TRBJ2-6, with 8 bases matching TRBD1. The CDR3 totals 15 residues. J was trimmed by 2 bases and V by 2 bases; bases with no gene match: 0. CDR1 and CDR2 from the germline V gene are SGDLS and YYNGEE. CDR3 residues: CASSVDRAGANVLTF. The CDR3 region has the DNA TGTGCCAGCAGCGTGGACAGGGCTGGGGCCAACGTCCTGACTTTC. Looking up the rest from reference TRBV9 and TRBJ2-6 gives the full variable domain: DSGVTQTPKHLITATGQRVTLRCSPRSGDLSVYWYQQSLDQGLQFLIQYYNGEERAKGNILERFSAQQFPDLHSELNLSSLELGDSALYFCASSVDRAGANVLTFGAGSRLTVL.

This clone appeared a few times. The chain couples TRBV25-1 to TRBJ2-2, with TRBD2 as a possible D gene (5 bases). This CDR3 spans 15 amino acids. CDR1 MGHDK and CDR2 SYGVNS come from the germline V gene. The V end lost 3 bases, the J end lost 3 bases, and 11 bases lay between the germline ends. DNA for the CDR3: TGTGCCAGCAGTGAGACGGGGTGGGACACCGGGGAGCTGTTTTTT. Protein sequence: CASSETGWDTGELFF.

This clone was counted at least ten times. Germline and junction disagree at one end, which may indicate a read error. The CDR3 spells CASSLGQGLNTEAFF. The DNA of the CDR3 is TGTGCCAGCAGCCTAGGACAGGGGTTGAACACTGAAGCTTTCTTT. The chain combines TRBV13 with TRBJ1-1; TRBD1 aligns across 9 bases. Germline assignment: CDR1 PRHDT and CDR2 FYEKMQ (reference sequence). The length of the CDR3 is 15 residues.

This clone was seen a few times. The genes are TRBV5-1 and TRBJ1-2, with D unclear. V was cut by 6 bases and J by 2 bases, with 11 bases left in between. CDR1 and CDR2 from the germline V gene are SGHRS and YFSETQ. The CDR3 sequence is 13 residues long. The CDR3 loop is CASKGPLNYGYTF. Here the CDR3 DNA reads TGCGCCAGCAAAGGGCCCCTGAACTATGGCTACACCTTC. Based on the CDR3 plus reference TRBV5-1 and TRBJ1-2, the full variable domain is KAGVTQTPRYLIKTRGQQVTLSCSPISGHRSVSWYQQTPGQGLQFLFEYFSETQRNKGNFPGRFSGRQFSNSRSEMNVSTLELGDSALYLCASKGPLNYGYTFGSGTRLTVV.

The rearrangement links TRBV5-1 to TRBJ2-3; no clear D gene. CDR3 length: 12 residues. Germline assignment: CDR1 SGHRS and CDR2 YFSETQ. V lost 1 base to trimming and J lost 11 bases, with 11 bases between them. The CDR3 loop is CASSLSGSGQYF. Here the CDR3 DNA reads TGCGCCAGCAGCTTGTCCGGGTCAGGGCAGTATTTT.